The clone carrying this T cell receptor beta chain was observed a few times. The antigen is not known. This record comes from a study of T cell repertoires in cytomegalovirus infection. As for the study in general: In public TCR beta signatures, there were indications of both CMV infection and matching HLA type.

TCRdb called the reads again in MiXCR, with one record for every CDR3 protein. The sample has more than 45,000 distinct CDR3 sequences, roughly 34% seen once. Study conclusions and caveats: The study identified carriers of CMV plus the relevant HLA from cumulative public TCR beta family frequency. HLA-C-restricted CMV clonotypes gave the most frequent clonotype in two of eight donors.

The sequence came from a human donor in good health (CMV status not recorded). Some clones in this sample may be carry-over from other donors' samples. Sequenced sample: PBMCs, sequenced either directly or after in vitro stimulation (not recorded which).

The CDR3 protein is CASSLAVSGRSYNEQFF. The CDR3 nucleotides are TGTGCCAGCAGCTTAGCAGTTAGCGGGAGGAGTTACAATGAGCAGTTCTTC. The chain has TRBV7-2 and TRBJ2-1, with 10 bases lining up with TRBD2. This CDR3 comprises 17 residues. J lost 4 bases, V lost 0 bases, and 6 bases had no gene match. Germline loops: CDR1 SGHTA, CDR2 FQGNSA.